This T cell receptor (beta chain) was observed in a study of CD8 T cells in ankylosing spondylitis. By quantitative 5'-RACE with molecular barcodes, the TCR beta libraries were made. TCRdb reprocessed the 5' RACE reads via MiXCR and lists one record per CDR3 protein. This sample has more than 500,000 distinct CDR3 sequences, with 5.3% found just once. Deletions cut 6 bases from V and 9 bases from J, with 15 bases between. CDR3 length equals 14 residues. The study, taken as a whole, reports: Clones linked to disease, bearing a CD8+ phenotype, were relatively rare in peripheral blood. Some of these motif variants have turned up before, in reports on reactive arthritis synovial fluid and blood. Ankylosing spondylitis blood appeared to be characterized by a TCR beta motif of roughly eight highly homologous variants. Reportedly, disease-linked clones are significantly enriched in ankylosing spondylitis patients' matched synovial fluid.

This clonotype showed up many times. Its antigen is unidentified. The rearrangement links TRBV12-3 or TRBV12-4 to TRBJ1-6; the D is unclear. The source of this sequence is a male donor with ankylosing spondylitis. Sequenced: blood, either unsorted or a sorted T cell fraction (not recorded which). CDR3 sequence (DNA): TGTGCCAGCAGCCCCCGGCCCGGGGTTTCACCCCTCCACTTT. Its translation: CASSPRPGVSPLHF.